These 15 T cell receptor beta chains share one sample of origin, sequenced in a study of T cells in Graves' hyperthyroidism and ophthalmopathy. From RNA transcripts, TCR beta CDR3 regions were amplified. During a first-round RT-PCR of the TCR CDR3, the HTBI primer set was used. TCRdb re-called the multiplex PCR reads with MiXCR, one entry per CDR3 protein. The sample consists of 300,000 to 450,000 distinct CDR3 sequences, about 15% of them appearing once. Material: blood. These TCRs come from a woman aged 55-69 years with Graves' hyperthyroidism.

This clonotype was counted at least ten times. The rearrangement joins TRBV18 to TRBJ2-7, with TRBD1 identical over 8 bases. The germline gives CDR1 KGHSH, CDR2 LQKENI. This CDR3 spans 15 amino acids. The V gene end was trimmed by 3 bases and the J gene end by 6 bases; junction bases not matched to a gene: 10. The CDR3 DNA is TGTGCCAGCTCACCTTTAGGACAGGGCAAGAGCGAGCAGTACTTC. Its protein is CASSPLGQGKSEQYF.

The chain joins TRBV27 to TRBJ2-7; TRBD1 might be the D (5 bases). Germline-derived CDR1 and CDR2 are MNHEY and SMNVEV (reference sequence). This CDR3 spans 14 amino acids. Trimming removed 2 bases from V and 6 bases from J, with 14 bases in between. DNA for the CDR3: TGTGCCAGCAGTTTACAGAGATTTGGGGCCGAGCAGTACTTC. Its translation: CASSLQRFGAEQYF.

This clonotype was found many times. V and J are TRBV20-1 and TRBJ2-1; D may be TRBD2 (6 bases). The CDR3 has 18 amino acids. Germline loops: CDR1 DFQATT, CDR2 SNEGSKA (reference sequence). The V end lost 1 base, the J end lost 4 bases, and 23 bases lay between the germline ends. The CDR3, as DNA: TGCAGTGCTAGAGTTAGGGGAGTCCGGGACTCCCCTTACAATGAGCAGTTCTTC. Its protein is CSARVRGVRDSPYNEQFF.

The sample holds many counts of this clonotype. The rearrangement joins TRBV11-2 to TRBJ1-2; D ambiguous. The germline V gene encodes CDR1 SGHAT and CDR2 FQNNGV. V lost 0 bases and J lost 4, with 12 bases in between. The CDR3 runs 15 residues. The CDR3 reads CASSLEGPFGYGYTF. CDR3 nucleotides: TGTGCCAGCAGCTTAGAAGGTCCCTTTGGCTATGGCTACACCTTC. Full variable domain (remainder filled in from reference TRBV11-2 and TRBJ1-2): EAGVAQSPRYKIIEKRQSVAFWCNPISGHATLYWYQQILGQGPKLLIQFQNNGVVDDSQLPKDRFSAERLKGVDSTLKIQPAKLEDSAVYLCASSLEGPFGYGYTFGSGTRLTVV.

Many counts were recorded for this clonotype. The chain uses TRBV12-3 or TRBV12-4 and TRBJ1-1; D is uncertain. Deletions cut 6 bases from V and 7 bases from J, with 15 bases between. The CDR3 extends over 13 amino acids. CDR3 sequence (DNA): TGTGCCAGCAGCGCAAGGAGGTTTTTTGAAGCTTTCTTT. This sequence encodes CASSARRFFEAFF.

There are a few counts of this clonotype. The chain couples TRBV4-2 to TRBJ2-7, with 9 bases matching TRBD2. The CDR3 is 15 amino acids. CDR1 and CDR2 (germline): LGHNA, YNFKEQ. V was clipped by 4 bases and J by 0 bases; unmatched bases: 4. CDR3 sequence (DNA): TGTGCCAGCAGCCGGGCGGGGGGGCGCTCCTACGAGCAGTACTTC. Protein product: CASSRAGGRSYEQYF.

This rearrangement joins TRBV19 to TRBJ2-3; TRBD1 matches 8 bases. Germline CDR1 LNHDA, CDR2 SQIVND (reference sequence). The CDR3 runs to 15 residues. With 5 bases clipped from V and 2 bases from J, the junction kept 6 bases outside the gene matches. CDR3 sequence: CASSAGTGITDTQYF. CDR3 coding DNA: TGTGCCAGTAGTGCCGGGACAGGTATCACAGATACGCAGTATTTT. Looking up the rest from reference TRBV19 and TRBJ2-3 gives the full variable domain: DGGITQSPKYLFRKEGQNVTLSCEQNLNHDAMYWYRQDPGQGLRLIYYSQIVNDFQKGDIAEGYSVSREKKESFPLTVTSAQKNPTAFYLCASSAGTGITDTQYFGPGTRLTVL.

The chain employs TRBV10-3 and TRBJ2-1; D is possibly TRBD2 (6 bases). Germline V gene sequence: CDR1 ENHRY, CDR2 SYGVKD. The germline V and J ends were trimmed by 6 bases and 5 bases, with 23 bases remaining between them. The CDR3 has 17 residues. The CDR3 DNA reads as TGTGCCATCAGCCCCACAGTCGTCCTCGGCGGGGACAATGAGCAGTTCTTC. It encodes CAISPTVVLGGDNEQFF.

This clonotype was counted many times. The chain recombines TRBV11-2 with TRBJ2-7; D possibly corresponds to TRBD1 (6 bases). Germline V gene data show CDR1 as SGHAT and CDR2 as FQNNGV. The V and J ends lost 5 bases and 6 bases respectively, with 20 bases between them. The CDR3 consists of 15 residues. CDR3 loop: CASSPNRDTGGEQYF. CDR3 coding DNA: TGTGCCAGCAGCCCCAACCGGGACACCGGAGGCGAGCAGTACTTC.

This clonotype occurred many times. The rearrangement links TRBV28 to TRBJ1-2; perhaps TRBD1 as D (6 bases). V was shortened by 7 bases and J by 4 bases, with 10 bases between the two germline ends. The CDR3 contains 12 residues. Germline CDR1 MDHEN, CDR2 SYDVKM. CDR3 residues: CASTTGFYGYTF. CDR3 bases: TGTGCCAGCACCACAGGGTTCTATGGCTACACCTTC.

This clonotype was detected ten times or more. The CDR3: CSASEGSATEAFF. CDR3 sequence (DNA): TGCAGTGCTAGCGAGGGGTCCGCCACTGAAGCTTTCTTT. This chain uses TRBV20-1 with TRBJ1-1; weak D call: TRBD1 (5 bases). Germline V gene lookup returns CDR1 DFQATT and CDR2 SNEGSKA (reference sequence). The CDR3 length is 13 residues. Trimming shortened V by 3 bases and J by 4 bases, and 12 bases separated the two germline ends.

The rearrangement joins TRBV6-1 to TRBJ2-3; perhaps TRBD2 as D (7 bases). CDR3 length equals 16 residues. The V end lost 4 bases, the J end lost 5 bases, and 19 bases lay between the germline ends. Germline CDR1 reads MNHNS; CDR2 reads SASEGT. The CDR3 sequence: CASSVGGGGPVDTQYF. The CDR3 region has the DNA TGTGCCAGCAGTGTAGGGGGGGGGGGCCCTGTAGATACGCAGTATTTT.

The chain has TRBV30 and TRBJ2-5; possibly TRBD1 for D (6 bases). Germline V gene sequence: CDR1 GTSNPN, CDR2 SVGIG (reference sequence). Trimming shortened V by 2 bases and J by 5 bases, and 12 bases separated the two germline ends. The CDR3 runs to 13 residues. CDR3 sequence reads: CAWSRQDSETQYF. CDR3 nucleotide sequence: TGTGCCTGGAGTCGACAGGATTCGGAGACCCAGTACTTC.

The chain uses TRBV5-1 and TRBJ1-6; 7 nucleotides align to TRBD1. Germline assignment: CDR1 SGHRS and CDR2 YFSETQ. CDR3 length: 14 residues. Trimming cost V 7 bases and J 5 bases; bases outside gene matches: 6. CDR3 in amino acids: CASAGQVNNSPLHF. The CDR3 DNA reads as TGCGCCAGCGCCGGACAGGTTAATAATTCACCCCTCCACTTT.

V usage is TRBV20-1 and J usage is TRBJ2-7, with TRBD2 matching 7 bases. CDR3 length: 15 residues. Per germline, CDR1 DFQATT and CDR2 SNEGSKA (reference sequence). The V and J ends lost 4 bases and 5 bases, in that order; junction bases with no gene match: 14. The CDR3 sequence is CSATGDYQMVDEQYF. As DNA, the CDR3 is TGCAGTGCTACGGGGGACTACCAAATGGTTGACGAGCAGTACTTC.